This T cell receptor beta chain is from a study of cytomegalovirus exposure and HLA in healthy donors. About the study: There were approximately 81 million unique TCRs (from HLA-typed donors) in an early data release. General observations from the study: Analysis performed later showed TCR beta chains linked to HLA being more clonally expanded than equally common others. Association with HLA alleles at 0.05 false discovery rate was found for 16,951 TCR beta sequences in a later analysis.

The sample holds a few counts of this clone. Its specificity is unknown. Germline V CDR1 and CDR2: SGHVS, FNYEAQ. Trimming took 6 bases from V and 7 from J, leaving 16 bases between them. This CDR3 spans 13 amino acids. The PCR ran on 60 Vbeta and 13 Jbeta primers. The table came from immunoSEQ multiplex PCR; TCRdb's copy has only in-frame clones and leaves some out. The table includes 110,000 to 150,000 clones, approximately 72% detected once. The TCR comes from a man aged 40-49 years in good health and CMV-seronegative. The specimen sequenced was PBMCs. V and J are TRBV7-6 and TRBJ2-7, with D perhaps TRBD2 (6 bases). The CDR3 DNA reads TGTGCCAGCAGTCGGAACCACGGGGGTGAGCAGTACTTC. It codes for CASSRNHGGEQYF. Variable domain in full (rest from reference TRBV7-6 and TRBJ2-7): GAGVSQSPRYKVTKRGQDVALRCDPISGHVSLYWYRQALGQGPEFLTYFNYEAQQDKSGLPNDRFSAERPEGSISTLTIQRTEQRDSAMYRCASSRNHGGEQYFGPGTRLTVT.